The T cell receptor beta chain under discussion was sequenced for a study of cytotoxic CD8 clonotypes in ibrutinib-treated CLL. This clone occurred once. Its antigen is not identified. Generated by immunoSEQ multiplex PCR, the TCRdb table keeps only in-frame clones and is missing some. The sample carries over 250,000 clones, approximately 79% recorded once. The trim removed 3 bases at V and 5 bases at J, leaving 8 bases unmatched. The CDR3 has 15 residues. The germline V gene encodes CDR1 MNHEY and CDR2 SMNVEV (reference sequence). Broader study findings: Before falling back toward baseline at progression, clonality had risen at the time of ibrutinib response.

The chain employs TRBV27 and TRBJ2-5; TRBD1 matches at 8 bases. The sample consisted of PBMCs, taken at disease progression, from a patient treated with ibrutinib. This clonotype was obtained from a human donor with chronic lymphocytic leukemia. CDR3 loop: CASSLGLGQGETQYF. Here the CDR3 DNA reads TGTGCCAGCAGTTTGGGTTTAGGACAGGGTGAGACCCAGTACTTC.